One T cell receptor (beta chain) is described in this entry. Without the conserved terminal phenylalanine or tryptophan, this CDR3 likely stems from a read error. It is unclear where the CDR3 begins or ends on the DNA, so no DNA is shown, and the CDR3 is as TCRdb lists it. These data come from a study of tumor-infiltrating lymphocytes in oesophageal squamous cell carcinoma. In germline, CDR1 is SGHTA, CDR2 FQGNSA. 20 amino acids form the CDR3, both terminal residues included. Each CDR3 protein gets one entry after TCRdb re-called the PCR reads with MiXCR. The table shows almost 20,000 distinct CDR3 sequences, with approximately 40% occurring only once.

The TCR was taken from a male donor with esophageal squamous cell carcinoma. The rearrangement links TRBV7-2 to TRBJ2-3; TRBD2 is the table's D call and was not checked against the DNA. The sample consisted of normal esophageal tissue next to the tumor. CDR3 amino acids: CASSLAFAGLAFGNEQFFGP.